The 15 T cell receptor beta chains below all came from one sample that was sequenced in a study of T cells in Graves' hyperthyroidism and ophthalmopathy. RNA transcripts provided the source from which TCR beta CDR3 regions were amplified. During a first-round RT-PCR of the TCR CDR3, the HTBI primer set was used. TCRdb ran MiXCR on the multiplex PCR reads and lists one entry per CDR3 protein. The sample includes 500,000 to 600,000 distinct CDR3 sequences, about a sixth of them seen just once. Material for sequencing was blood. Receptor source: a young woman with Graves' hyperthyroidism.

Many counts were recorded for this clonotype. V and J are TRBV10-3 and TRBJ2-1, with 11 bases matching TRBD1. CDR1 and CDR2 from the germline V gene are ENHRY and SYGVKD. The V segment lost 7 bases and the J segment 6 bases; nucleotides outside the gene matches: 14. The CDR3 is 17 residues long. CDR3 DNA: TGTGCCATCACCACCGGGACAGGGGGGACCCAAGGCAATGAGCAGTTCTTC. Amino acid sequence: CAITTGTGGTQGNEQFF.

There are many counts of this clonotype. This sequence joins TRBV5-1 and TRBJ2-1; 9 positions agree with TRBD2. V gave up 4 bases and J gave up 7 bases; unmatched junction bases: 12. The CDR3 has 16 residues. CDR1 SGHRS and CDR2 YFSETQ come from the germline V gene. CDR3 in amino acids: CASSGTTSGFFNEQFF. The CDR3 bases are TGCGCCAGCAGCGGGACGACTAGCGGCTTTTTTAATGAGCAGTTCTTC.

The V and J genes are TRBV9 and TRBJ1-2, with 9 nucleotides matching TRBD1. This CDR3 has 15 residues. Germline trimming cut 4 bases from V and 6 bases from J; bases unmatched to any gene: 10. Germline V gene sequence: CDR1 SGDLS, CDR2 YYNGEE. CDR3 region: CASSSVPGQGDGYTF. The CDR3 DNA is TGTGCCAGCAGCTCAGTCCCGGGACAGGGCGATGGCTACACCTTC.

The chain links TRBV14 to TRBJ2-3; D gene ambiguous. The CDR3 covers 18 residues. Trimming pared 2 bases from V and 1 base from J, leaving 19 bases between. Germline V gene lookup returns CDR1 SGHDN and CDR2 FVKESK. The CDR3 DNA is TGTGCCAGCAGCCAATGGAATCAGAAACCAATCTGCACAGATACGCAGTATTTT. Protein: CASSQWNQKPICTDTQYF.

The V gene is TRBV9, the J gene TRBJ2-2; 14 bases are shared with TRBD2. CDR1 is SGDLS, CDR2 YYNGEE, per germline. The junction had 7 bases not matched to a gene; V was cut back by 2 bases and J by 1 base. The CDR3 totals 19 residues. CDR3 sequence reads: CASSVETSGGAGNTGELFF. DNA of the CDR3: TGTGCCAGCAGCGTGGAGACTAGCGGGGGGGCAGGGAACACCGGGGAGCTGTTTTTT. The entire variable domain, with the rest obtained from reference TRBV9 and TRBJ2-2, is as follows: DSGVTQTPKHLITATGQRVTLRCSPRSGDLSVYWYQQSLDQGLQFLIQYYNGEERAKGNILERFSAQQFPDLHSELNLSSLELGDSALYFCASSVETSGGAGNTGELFFGEGSRLTVL.

This clonotype occurred a few times. The chain couples TRBV28 to TRBJ1-4; D perhaps matches TRBD1 (5 bases). Per the germline V gene, CDR1 is MDHEN and CDR2 is SYDVKM. V was cut by 4 bases and J by 8 bases, with 23 bases left in between. This CDR3 contains 17 residues. The CDR3 DNA follows: TGTGCCAGCAGTTACCTCCGGAGGGGATTGGTGGGCGAAAAACTGTTTTTT. Translating it yields CASSYLRRGLVGEKLFF.

This clonotype occurred a few times. The chain recombines TRBV12-3 or TRBV12-4 with TRBJ1-1; D call uncertain. The CDR3 consists of 14 residues. V lost 2 bases and J 0 bases, leaving 7 bases between the germline ends. The CDR3 DNA sequence: TGTGCCAGCAGTTTACCGGGATTGAACACTGAAGCTTTCTTT. It codes for CASSLPGLNTEAFF.

The chain couples TRBV6-1 to TRBJ1-2; D remains unclear. The CDR3 is 12 amino acids. V lost 6 bases, J lost 8 bases, and 13 bases lay in between. Germline-derived CDR1 and CDR2 are MNHNS and SASEGT. This chain's CDR3 is CASRAVIFGYTF. The CDR3 DNA follows: TGTGCCAGCAGGGCCGTTATATTCGGCTACACCTTC.

The chain links TRBV12-3 or TRBV12-4 to TRBJ2-1, with 13 bases lining up with TRBD2. The CDR3 is 15 residues long. V lost 6 bases, J lost 9 bases, and 8 bases stayed unmatched. The CDR3 DNA is TGTGCCAGCAGAGACGGACTAGCGGGAGTGAGTGAGCAGTTCTTC. Amino acids: CASRDGLAGVSEQFF.

This clonotype was counted between two and nine times. The chain combines TRBV7-9 with TRBJ2-2; D gene ambiguous. Germline V gene data show CDR1 as SEHNR and CDR2 as FQNEAQ (reference sequence). Trimming removed 1 base from V and 0 bases from J, with 9 bases in between. The CDR3 loop spans 16 amino acids. CDR3 nucleotides: TGTGCCAGCAGCTTAGTCGATCCTGCGAACACCGGGGAGCTGTTTTTT. This encodes CASSLVDPANTGELFF.

V gene TRBV29-1 combines with J gene TRBJ2-7; D is possibly TRBD2 (7 bases). CDR3 length: 14 residues. Trimming removed 1 base from V and 7 bases from J, with 17 bases in between. The V gene's germline CDR1 is SQVTM and CDR2 ANQGSEA. The CDR3 protein is CSVEVGGGPSEQYF. The DNA for the CDR3 is TGCAGCGTTGAAGTAGGGGGAGGGCCTTCTGAGCAGTACTTC.

This chain links TRBV11-2 with TRBJ2-3; D is unclear. Germline lookup yields CDR1 SGHAT and CDR2 FQNNGV. Between the trimmed V and J ends, which lost 6 bases and 2 bases, there was a span of 6 bases. This CDR3 spans 12 amino acids. CDR3 DNA: TGTGCCAGCAGACCTATCACAGATACGCAGTATTTT. It codes for CASRPITDTQYF.

In its sample, this clonotype was seen many times. The chain combines TRBV5-1 with TRBJ2-5, with D perhaps TRBD2 (5 bases). Per the germline V gene, CDR1 is SGHRS and CDR2 is YFSETQ. V lost 4 bases to trimming and J lost 1 base, with 14 bases between them. This CDR3 has 15 amino acids. The DNA for the CDR3 is TGCGCCAGCAGCGGCGGAACTAGATCCCAAGAGACCCAGTACTTC. Amino acids: CASSGGTRSQETQYF.

The V gene is TRBV6-1, the J gene TRBJ2-6; D is unresolved. V lost 7 bases and J 0 bases, leaving 7 bases between the germline ends. Germline V CDR1 and CDR2: MNHNS, SASEGT. This CDR3 is built from 14 residues. CDR3 coding DNA: TGTGCCAGCATGACCGACTCTGGGGCCAACGTCCTGACTTTC. Its translation: CASMTDSGANVLTF.

This clonotype was seen at least ten times. V is TRBV28 and J is TRBJ2-5, with 7 bases lining up with TRBD2. Germline CDR1 and CDR2: MDHEN and SYDVKM. The CDR3 spans 15 residues. J lost 0 bases, V lost 3 bases, and 4 bases had no gene match. This chain's CDR3 is CASSFLLANQETQYF. CDR3 in DNA: TGTGCCAGCAGTTTCTTACTAGCGAACCAAGAGACCCAGTACTTC.